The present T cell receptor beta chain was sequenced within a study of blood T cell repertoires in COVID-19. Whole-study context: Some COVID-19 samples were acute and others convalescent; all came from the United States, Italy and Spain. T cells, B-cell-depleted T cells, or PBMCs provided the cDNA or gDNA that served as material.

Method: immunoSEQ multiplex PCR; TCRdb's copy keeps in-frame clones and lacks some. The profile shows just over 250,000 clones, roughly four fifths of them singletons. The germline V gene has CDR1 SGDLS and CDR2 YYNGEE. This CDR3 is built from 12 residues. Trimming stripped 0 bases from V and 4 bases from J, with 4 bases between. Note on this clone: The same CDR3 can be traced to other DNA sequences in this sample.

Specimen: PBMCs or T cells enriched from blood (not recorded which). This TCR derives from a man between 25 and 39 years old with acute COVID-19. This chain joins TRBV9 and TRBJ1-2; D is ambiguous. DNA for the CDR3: TGTGCCAGCAGCGTAGACAGCTATGGCTACACCTTC. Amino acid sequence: CASSVDSYGYTF.